The present entry profiles one T cell receptor beta chain with its context. This clone showed up just once. What antigen it recognizes has not been identified. The input lacks base qualities; no much larger clone sits a single base away. TCRbeta CDR3 regions were sequenced with the immunoSEQ Assay. After extraction, genomic DNA underwent amplification by bias-controlled multiplex PCR, followed by high-throughput sequencing. Regarding the original processing steps: Collapsing and filtering of sequences were performed to quantify the absolute abundance of each unique TCRbeta CDR3 region. T cell fraction was estimated by normalizing TCRbeta template counts to usable DNA, which was measured by amplifying reference genes present in all nucleated cells. Repertoire TCRs were annotated as SARS-CoV-2-specific by exact matching of V gene, CDR3 amino acid sequence and J gene to a known reactive TCR set. MIRA supplied the reference SARS-CoV-2 TCR set, which was filtered for enrichment in COVID-19-positive ImmuneCODE repertoires so that public or cross-reactive TCRs were removed. Using the MIRA antigens, annotated TCRs were further analysed by specific ORF or by position within an ORF. Breadth was defined as the number of annotated unique rearrangements divided by the total number of unique productive rearrangements, and depth was defined as the summed frequency of the annotated unique rearrangements. TCR breadth was compared between groups using two-sided Wilcoxon rank-sum tests. Drawn from immuneACCESS, this table holds only the in-frame rearrangements with V and J called that TCRdb kept. Clones are partly lost; checked studies trace under half to an unresolved V gene and leave the rest unexplained. The D gene and trimming were derived from the DNA, and the V and J assignments and clone size from that table. The sample records roughly 300,000 clones, less than 90% of which are singletons. The ten top clones hold approximately 11% of the sample.

This entry is derived from a study of Ad26.COV2.S vaccination and SARS-CoV-2 variants (dated by TCRdb to the early 2020s). Background for the entire study: Donors in the vaccine arm were drawn from COV1001, a phase I-IIa trial of Ad26.COV2.S in healthy adults that was multicentre, randomized, double-blind and placebo-controlled. Ad26.COV2.S was administered intramuscularly at 5 x 10^10 or 1 x 10^11 viral particles, either as a single shot or as two shots given 56 days apart. Sequencing of the TCRbeta repertoire served to evaluate the specificity and breadth of SARS-CoV-2-reactive T cell receptors following Ad26.COV2.S vaccination. The TCR-sequenced set comprised about 30 samples: around 20 Ad26.COV2.S vaccine recipients, 5 placebo recipients and 8 SARS-CoV-2 convalescent individuals. Trial participants were randomized into five groups of five, in which low-dose or high-dose Ad26.COV2.S was given once or twice, or placebo was given on both occasions. Blinding of investigators to trial group allocation was maintained during experiments and outcome assessment. The investigation overall reported the following: The study lacked the statistical power to compare responses across vaccine doses or regimens. The authors noted that total T cell responses may have been underestimated by the TCR breadth and depth analyses. Vaccine and placebo recipients had comparable non-spike TCR breadth, which fits with the vaccine containing only spike. Substantial breadth of spike-specific CD8+ and CD4+ T cell responses was reported after vaccination. Compared with placebo recipients, Ad26.COV2.S recipients showed higher spike-specific TCR breadth (P = 0.0014).

The CDR3, cysteine through phenylalanine, is 13 amino acids long. This entry keeps only the CDR3 DNA: 39 bases, framed from base 1. V drops 4 bases and J drops 5 bases, leaving 10 bases in between. The germline V gene specifies SGHTA as CDR1 and FQGNSA as CDR2. This sample's treatment or condition label indicates: roughly 19 received Ad26.COV2.S at low or high dose, single or two shots; several received placebo; per-sample allocation not given. For vaccine and placebo recipients, repertoires were sequenced using samples collected on day 63 after the first injection. In Cohort 1b, about 25 adults aged 18-55 years were enrolled at a single site in Boston, USA, between 29 July and 7 August 2020. As a vaccine, Ad26.COV2.S was a replication-incompetent adenovirus type 26 vector that expressed a prefusion-stabilized SARS-CoV-2 spike protein derived from the original Wuhan strain.

The receptor was isolated from a person aged 18 to 59 who received the Ad26.COV2.S COVID-19 vaccine or a placebo. Sequencing used peripheral blood, obtained in a trial of Ad26.COV2.S vaccine versus placebo. This sequence uses TRBV7-2 and TRBJ2-3; D gene: possibly TRBD1, on 5 matching bases. At the DNA level, the sequence is TGTGCCAGCAGCTCCTGGGGCCGAGATACGCAGTATTTT. Its amino acids are CASSSWGRDTQYF.